Listed below are T cell receptor beta chains from one sample, sequenced in a study of post-analysis software for immune sequencing data. TCRdb recomputed calls from the PCR reads with MiXCR, one row per CDR3 protein. The profile covers 700,000 to 900,000 distinct CDR3 sequences, with 46% appearing a single time and over 4.5% taken by the ten largest. Sequenced input: blood. These receptor sequences come from a girl between 5 and 17 years old with multiple sclerosis. The CDR3 runs from the conserved cysteine through the conserved F or W. Each record gives: J gene, V gene, CDR3 protein.

>TRBJ2-1|TRBV7-9
CASSLSLAEQFF
>TRBJ2-7|TRBV12-3/TRBV12-4
CASMRGGSYEQYF
>TRBJ2-7|TRBV9
CASSTPGQGWTSSYEQYF
>TRBJ2-3|TRBV20-1
CSARTDSGQYF
>-|TRBV12-3/TRBV12-4
CASSHSASDEQYF
>TRBJ1-2|TRBV28
CASSIQGRIYGYTF
>TRBJ2-3|TRBV4-1
CASSQGSLGLTDTQYF
>TRBJ1-1|TRBV28
CASSPGQTKAFF
>TRBJ2-7|TRBV4-2
CASSQEWQATYEQYF
>TRBJ1-4|TRBV20-1
CSAQLGTALNEKLFF
>TRBJ2-1|TRBV6-2/TRBV6-3
CASGAPSEQFF
>TRBJ2-5|TRBV29-1
CSVGGKGLGTQYF
>TRBJ2-5|TRBV7-6
CASSHSNSLAGGNNEQYF
>TRBJ2-7|TRBV7-9
CASSPSRNPSYEQYF
>TRBJ2-5|TRBV12-5
CASGGDRKETQYF
>TRBJ2-1|TRBV10-2
CASSELAGVDNEQFF
>-|TRBV11-2
CASTLGYGDRDEQYF
>TRBJ2-7|TRBV7-2
CASSSSASGRAYEQYF
>TRBJ2-7|TRBV5-1
CASSLDKSDYEQYF
>TRBJ2-6|TRBV29-1
CSVEDGGGSGANVLTF
>TRBJ2-4|TRBV5-1
CASSLGVVRGEYVAGGLNIQYF
>TRBJ2-7|TRBV11-2
CASSRRTSGSSYEQYF
>TRBJ2-7|TRBV2
CASSAASGSTHEQYF
>TRBJ2-6|TRBV7-6
CASSLRTSGSGANVLTF
>TRBJ2-5|TRBV10-3
CAISGQGQETQYF
>TRBJ2-6|TRBV29-1
CSVGDRTSSGANVLTF
>TRBJ2-7|TRBV7-8
CASSLLGRDDISYEQYF
>TRBJ1-4|TRBV4-3
CASSHYAGIGEKLFF
>TRBJ1-1|TRBV6-1
CASSELRVGDTEAFF
>TRBJ2-1|TRBV5-6
CASSWDRGPYNEQFF
>TRBJ2-5|TRBV29-1
CSVVEGETQYF
>TRBJ1-5|TRBV4-3
CASSQTGSGNQPQHF
>TRBJ2-6|TRBV12-3/TRBV12-4
CASRLSGSGANVRTF
>TRBJ2-3|TRBV20-1
CSARDPLGSTDTQYF